This TCR beta chain was captured in a study of cytomegalovirus exposure and HLA in healthy donors. Across the whole study: Of roughly 400 genotyped donors, more than 65% grouped in the Caucasian-associated ancestry cluster.

The germline V gene encodes CDR1 SGHVS and CDR2 FQNEAQ. The CDR3 has 15 residues. V shed 1 base and J 7 bases; nucleotides not matched to a gene: 7. The primer mix had 60 Vbeta and 13 Jbeta primers. Profiled with immunoSEQ multiplex PCR; TCRdb holds only in-frame clones, not every one. The sample lists around 130,000 clones; approximately 80% were seen once. With regard to this clone: The antigen is not known.

Findings and caveats of the study: Reportedly, a later analysis found an Asian-associated ancestry cluster had fewer N-insertions than the roughly 700-donor mean. A list of approximately 160 TCR beta chains associated with cytomegalovirus was given. Highly shared sequence variants in one cluster were likely a sequencing artifact.

The chain uses TRBV7-8 and TRBJ1-2, with TRBD1 identical over 9 bases. The source of this sequence is a woman under 30 in good health and CMV-seronegative. The sequenced sample consisted of PBMCs. The DNA for the CDR3 is TGTGCCAGCAGCTTAGTGGGACAGGGAGGTGGTGGCTACACCTTC. It translates to CASSLVGQGGGGYTF.